These T cell receptor beta chains were read from a single sample in a study of shared clonotypes between healthy human individuals. The protocol was immunoSEQ multiplex PCR, while the TCRdb copy is restricted to in-frame clones and leaves out a portion. The data show roughly 1 million clones, with about 80% seen just once and about 1.5% held by the top ten. Sequencing was performed on memory CD4+ T cells sorted from blood. The receptors originated from a man between 18 and 29 years old in good health. Both conserved end residues are part of each CDR3. A D gene is named only where the DNA matches it firmly. Only some rows state a clone size, as once, few, many or a class for expanded clones.

TRBJ1-1,TRBV4-1,few,NA,CASSQDKQMNTEAFF,TGCGCCAGCAGCCAAGATAAACAGATGAACACTGAAGCTTTCTTT
TRBJ1-6,TRBV28,NA,NA,CASRTGTLNSPLHF,TGTGCCAGCAGAACCGGGACACTTAATTCACCCCTCCACTTT
TRBJ2-5,TRBV16,NA,TRBD1,CASSQWGQGRRETQYF,TGTGCCAGCAGCCAATGGGGACAGGGAAGAAGGGAGACCCAGTACTTC
TRBJ2-3,TRBV2,NA,TRBD1,CASMGQLVTDTQYF,TGTGCCAGCATGGGACAGCTAGTCACAGATACGCAGTATTTT
TRBJ2-1,TRBV5-4,NA,NA,CASSPPVGRNEQFF,TGTGCCAGCAGTCCCCCAGTGGGCCGGAATGAGCAGTTCTTC
TRBJ1-2,TRBV25-1,NA,TRBD1,CASSETGGINYGYTF,TGTGCCAGCAGTGAAACAGGGGGCATAAACTATGGCTACACCTTC
TRBJ1-2,TRBV7-2,NA,NA,CASRKGGQGDYGYTF,TGTGCCTCCCGCAAAGGAGGGCAGGGAGACTATGGCTACACCTTC
TRBJ1-6,TRBV7-9,NA,NA,CASGPRREGSPLHF,TGTGCCAGCGGACCCCGGAGGGAAGGTTCACCCCTCCACTTT
TRBJ1-5,TRBV6-1,NA,NA,CASSPSRGVNQPQHF,TGTGCCAGCAGTCCCTCGAGAGGAGTCAATCAGCCCCAGCATTTT
TRBJ1-5,TRBV12-5,NA,NA,CASGLPPQPQHF,TGTGCTAGTGGTTTGCCCCCCCAGCCCCAGCATTTT
TRBJ1-1,TRBV30,NA,NA,CASPGKGLNTEAFF,TGTGCCTCCCCCGGTAAGGGGCTGAACACTGAAGCTTTCTTT
TRBJ2-5,TRBV5-1,NA,NA,CASGLAGNKETQYF,TGCGCCAGCGGCTTGGCCGGGAACAAAGAGACCCAGTACTTC
TRBJ2-7,TRBV13,NA,TRBD1,CASSPSGTGVYEQYF,TGTGCCAGCAGCCCCTCCGGGACAGGGGTCTACGAGCAGTACTTC
TRBJ2-3,TRBV29-1,NA,NA,CSVVISTDTQYF,TGCAGCGTTGTGATATCAACAGATACGCAGTATTTT
TRBJ1-5,TRBV6-1,few,NA,CASSETRGGAQHF,TGTGCCAGCAGTGAAACCCGAGGGGGGGCCCAGCATTTT
TRBJ1-2,TRBV6-1,NA,NA,CASSESSYGYTF,TGTGCCAGCAGTGAGAGCAGCTATGGCTACACCTTC
TRBJ1-2,TRBV6-1,many,TRBD1,CASSPSGGTDGYTF,TGTGCCAGCAGTCCCTCAGGGGGAACCGATGGCTACACCTTC
TRBJ1-4,TRBV11-1,once,NA,CASSLAGKLFF,TGTGCCAGCAGCTTAGCGGGAAAACTGTTTTTT
TRBJ2-5,TRBV5-1,NA,TRBD1,CASSFGQGVRETQYF,TGCGCCAGCAGCTTCGGACAGGGGGTCAGAGAGACCCAGTACTTC
TRBJ1-1,TRBV7-2,once,NA,CASSTRTGTGTEAFF,TGTGCCAGCAGCACCCGAACAGGGACCGGCACTGAAGCTTTCTTT
TRBJ1-5,TRBV7-6,NA,NA,CASSLDGGFNQPQHF,TGTGCCAGCAGCTTAGATGGGGGTTTCAATCAGCCCCAGCATTTT
TRBJ1-2,TRBV20-1,many,NA,CSATDSPGYTF,TGCAGTGCTACCGACAGCCCTGGCTACACCTTC
TRBJ2-1,TRBV7-2,NA,TRBD2,CASSSGTSGRAPFF,TGTGCCAGCAGCTCCGGGACTAGCGGGAGGGCACCGTTCTTC
TRBJ2-2,TRBV5-6,NA,NA,CASSLGRAGELFF,TGTGCCAGCAGCTTGGGAAGGGCCGGGGAGCTGTTTTTT
TRBJ2-2,TRBV6-1,NA,NA,CAIWRGFAGELFF,TGTGCCATCTGGAGGGGATTCGCCGGGGAGCTGTTTTTT
TRBJ1-2,TRBV28,NA,TRBD1,CASSLQGVLIRANYGYTF,TGTGCCAGCAGTTTACAGGGGGTCCTTATCCGAGCTAACTATGGCTACACCTTC
TRBJ2-2,TRBV5-4,NA,TRBD2,CASSVRLAGVLGELFF,TGTGCCAGCAGCGTGAGACTAGCGGGAGTACTAGGGGAGCTGTTTTTT
TRBJ1-5,TRBV4-3,NA,NA,CASSQEGGNQPQHF,TGCGCCAGCAGCCAAGAGGGCGGCAATCAGCCCCAGCATTTT
TRBJ2-3,TRBV7-9,NA,NA,CASSRGSGGADTQYF,TGTGCCAGCAGCCGAGGGTCTGGAGGGGCAGATACGCAGTATTTT
TRBJ2-7,TRBV19,NA,NA,CASSFRGLPPYF,TGTGCCAGTAGCTTCAGGGGTTTACCTCCGTACTTC
TRBJ1-4,TRBV19,NA,NA,CASSARGRTNEKLFF,TGTGCCAGTAGCGCTCGAGGGAGAACTAATGAAAAACTGTTTTTT
TRBJ2-1,TRBV30,NA,NA,CAPVFRRSYNEQFF,TGTGCCCCCGTCTTTCGGCGCTCCTACAATGAGCAGTTCTTC
TRBJ1-2,TRBV18,NA,NA,CASSPPDRSGYTF,TGTGCCAGCTCACCACCGGACCGGTCGGGCTACACCTTC
TRBJ2-1,TRBV18,few,NA,CASSPLSTPTDNEQFF,TGTGCCAGCTCACCTTTGTCCACTCCGACTGATAATGAGCAGTTCTTC
TRBJ2-7,TRBV5-4,NA,NA,CASSNWGRGVGSYEQYF,TGTGCCAGCAGCAACTGGGGGCGCGGGGTTGGCTCCTACGAGCAGTACTTC
TRBJ2-2,TRBV10-2,NA,TRBD2,CASSEFLAGNTGELFF,TGCGCCAGCAGTGAGTTTCTAGCGGGTAACACCGGGGAGCTGTTTTTT
TRBJ1-2,TRBV19,NA,NA,CASRTGGLGYTF,TGTGCCAGTAGGACAGGAGGCCTCGGCTACACCTTC
TRBJ2-1,TRBV10-3,NA,NA,CAISESIVEQFF,TGTGCCATCAGTGAGTCGATAGTTGAGCAGTTCTTC
TRBJ2-5,TRBV2,many,TRBD1,CASGQDRGQFGTQYF,TGTGCCAGCGGTCAAGACAGGGGGCAATTCGGGACCCAGTACTTC
TRBJ1-1,TRBV29-1,NA,TRBD1,CSVGGTAEFAFF,TGCAGCGTTGGGGGGACAGCCGAGTTCGCTTTCTTT
TRBJ2-7,TRBV11-2,NA,TRBD2,CASSTAGLWGSYEQYF,TGTGCCAGCAGCACAGCGGGACTCTGGGGCTCCTACGAGCAGTACTTC
TRBJ2-3,TRBV9,NA,TRBD1,CASCLTGTGTDTQYF,TGTGCCAGCTGTCTGACCGGGACAGGCACAGATACGCAGTATTTT
TRBJ2-7,TRBV2,NA,TRBD2,CASSVGAGAPYEQYF,TGTGCCAGCAGTGTGGGAGCGGGAGCCCCCTACGAGCAGTACTTC
TRBJ1-1,TRBV6-6,NA,NA,CATSGTMNTEAFF,TGTGCCACCTCCGGGACAATGAACACTGAAGCTTTCTTT
TRBJ1-3,TRBV30,NA,NA,CAWTSISGYSGNTIYF,TGTGCCTGGACCTCAATCTCAGGATACTCTGGAAACACCATATATTTT
TRBJ1-4,TRBV9,NA,NA,CASSPDLRRARDEKLFF,TGTGCCAGCAGCCCCGACCTTCGCAGGGCCAGAGATGAAAAACTGTTTTTT
TRBJ2-7,TRBV2,NA,TRBD1,CASSEADRGVYEQYF,TGTGCCAGCAGTGAAGCCGACAGGGGAGTCTACGAGCAGTACTTC
TRBJ2-1,TRBV5-4,NA,TRBD2,CASSSGLAGAGEQFF,TGTGCCAGCAGCTCGGGACTAGCGGGGGCAGGGGAGCAGTTCTTC
TRBJ1-1,TRBV5-6,NA,NA,CASSLAPGIKTEAFF,TGTGCCAGCAGCTTGGCCCCCGGGATCAAAACTGAAGCTTTCTTT
TRBJ1-2,TRBV9,NA,NA,CASSVVGTLGDGYTF,TGTGCCAGCAGCGTAGTAGGAACCCTGGGGGATGGCTACACCTTC
TRBJ2-3,TRBV28,few,NA,CASSLTHPDTQYF,TGTGCCAGCAGTTTAACCCATCCAGATACGCAGTATTTT
TRBJ2-3,TRBV18,NA,NA,CASSPMGSTDTQYF,TGTGCCAGCTCACCAATGGGTAGCACAGATACGCAGTATTTT
TRBJ2-1,TRBV21-1,NA,NA,CASSRITAFPYNEQFF,TGTGCCAGCAGCAGGATAACTGCGTTCCCCTACAATGAGCAGTTCTTC
TRBJ1-2,TRBV4-1,NA,NA,CASSQVWVGQGYTF,TGCGCCAGCAGCCAAGTGTGGGTTGGGCAGGGCTACACCTTC